The sequence of this T cell receptor (beta chain) was determined in a study of cytomegalovirus exposure and HLA in healthy donors. Study context: A subsequent analysis reported that the 110 or so validation repertoires were produced on the same platform that had also been used for the 666 first-cohort repertoires. General study points: There were approximately 150 TCR beta chains listed as cytomegalovirus-associated.

The length of the CDR3 is 13 residues. The J segment lost 5 bases and the V segment lost 7 bases, leaving 8 bases of the junction unmatched. Germline assignment: CDR1 SGHRS and CDR2 YFSETQ. The donors belonged to the approximately 130-subject validation cohort, separate from the roughly 670-subject first cohort. A remark on this clone: Its antigen remains unknown.

Only in-frame clones appear in the TCRdb table, and some are missing; sequencing was by immunoSEQ multiplex PCR. The sample shows about 340,000 clones, roughly 89% of them seen only once. Material for sequencing was PBMCs. This TCR derives from a woman aged 18-30 years in good health and CMV-seronegative. The J gene is TRBJ2-5, the V gene TRBV5-1; 7 bases agree with TRBD1. The CDR3 loop is CASQQGTTETQYF. In DNA, the CDR3 is TGCGCCAGCCAACAGGGGACAACGGAGACCCAGTACTTC.